Listed below are T cell receptor beta chains from one sample, sequenced in a study of T cells expressing NK-cell markers. TCRdb reanalyzed the 5' RACE reads and collapses them to one entry per CDR3 protein, without DNA. The sample totals a few hundred thousand distinct CDR3 sequences. Sequencing input: blood T cells: a sorted CD56 or NKG2C T cell subset, CD4+ or CD8+ T cells, or bulk PBMC T cells (not recorded which). These receptors all come from a man younger than 35 in good health. CDR3s include the opening cysteine and the closing phenylalanine or tryptophan.

j_call v_call cdr3_aa
TRBJ2-5 TRBV12-3/TRBV12-4 CASSYRTSGRAMRETQYF
TRBJ2-1 TRBV3-1 CASSHPQPGQYNEQFF
TRBJ2-1 TRBV27 CASSSLLAGVSYNEQFF
TRBJ1-2 TRBV9 CASSVGAGGFHGYTF
TRBJ2-1 TRBV29-1 CSTLTGISLDEQFF
TRBJ1-2 TRBV29-1 CSVEGGGNYGYTF
TRBJ2-1 TRBV5-1 CASSLRTPSGGSYNEQFF
TRBJ2-3 TRBV7-9 CASRAGLAEPTDTQYF
TRBJ2-3 TRBV2 CASSAAPSTDTQYF
TRBJ1-5 TRBV16 CASSPPSSNQPQHF
TRBJ2-3 TRBV6-5 CASSSPGLAGVPDTQYF
TRBJ2-4 TRBV20-1 CSARVGDRGKNIQYF
TRBJ1-2 TRBV20-1 CSAYGQPERGYTF
TRBJ2-3 TRBV20-1 CSARWQGAPTDTQYF